Listed below are T cell receptor beta chains from one sample, sequenced in a study of PD-1 blockade in classical Hodgkin lymphoma. This table comes from immunoSEQ multiplex PCR, and its TCRdb copy is limited to in-frame clones, with some not included. The table has 20,000 to 25,000 clones, 94% seen once. The sequencing input was peripheral blood mononuclear cells (PBMCs). These TCRs come from a human donor with classical Hodgkin lymphoma. CDR3s include the opening cysteine and the closing phenylalanine or tryptophan. Each record gives: clone size, J gene, V gene, D gene, CDR3 DNA, CDR3 protein. D genes are given only for firm matches. The size field is filled for only some rows; it gives once, few, many or a size class.

>NA|TRBJ1-4|TRBV9|NA
TGTGCCAGCAGCGTAGGTCCGGGTGAAAAACTGTTTTTT
CASSVGPGEKLFF
>NA|TRBJ1-1|TRBV28|NA
TGTGCCAGCAGCCTGTCCCCCGGGGAGCCTGAAGCTTTCTTT
CASSLSPGEPEAFF
>few|TRBJ1-1|TRBV25-1|TRBD1
TGTGCCAGCAGTGGGGGGGGACAGGGCACTGAAGCTTTCTTT
CASSGGGQGTEAFF
>NA|TRBJ1-2|TRBV5-6|NA
TGTGCCCCCAGGGTCGAGGGGGTAGCGACCTTC
CAPRVEGVATF
>NA|TRBJ1-3|TRBV21-1|NA
TGTGCCAGCAGCAAAACTGGGGTCCCCCCTGGAAACACCATATATTTT
CASSKTGVPPGNTIYF
>NA|TRBJ1-4|TRBV15|TRBD1
TGTGCCACCAGTCAGGGGGGGGTCGGTGAAAAACTGTTTTTT
CATSQGGVGEKLFF
>NA|TRBJ2-1|TRBV6-6|NA
TGTGCCAGCAGTTCCGGCACGGAGCAGTTCTTC
CASSSGTEQFF
>NA|TRBJ2-1|TRBV7-2|TRBD1
TGTGCCAGCAGCCAGGGGACAGGGCGCAATGAGCAGTTCTTC
CASSQGTGRNEQFF
>NA|TRBJ2-7|TRBV7-9|NA
TGTGCCAGCAGCTTAGCGTTTAGGGTAAGCCCCCAATACGAGCAGTACTTC
CASSLAFRVSPQYEQYF
>NA|TRBJ1-2|TRBV30|NA
TGTGCCTGGAGTCCCGGATCTAACTATGGCTACACCTTC
CAWSPGSNYGYTF
>NA|TRBJ1-1|TRBV5-4|NA
TGTGCCAGCAGCTCGGAGATTTTTTCGGACACTGAAGCTTTCTTT
CASSSEIFSDTEAFF
>NA|TRBJ2-1|TRBV11-3|TRBD2
TGTGCCAGCAGCTCACCTATAGCGGGAATCTCCTACAATGAGCAGTTCTTC
CASSSPIAGISYNEQFF
>NA|TRBJ1-5|TRBV19|NA
TGTGCCAGTAGTATAGATTATAGGGGGTGGCAGCCCCAGCATTTT
CASSIDYRGWQPQHF
>NA|TRBJ2-7|TRBV6-1|NA
TGTGCCAGCAGTGTGTTCCCGTCACGCTCCTACGAGCAGTACTTC
CASSVFPSRSYEQYF
>NA|TRBJ1-6|TRBV5-1|NA
TGCGCCAGCAGCTTGGCGAGCCGGTCACCCCTCCACTTT
CASSLASRSPLHF
>NA|TRBJ2-1|TRBV25-1|TRBD2
TGTGCCAGCAGTGAGGCTAGCGGGAGGACCAATGAGCAGTTCTTC
CASSEASGRTNEQFF
>NA|TRBJ1-5|TRBV18|TRBD1
TGTGCCAGCTCACGGGACAGCCATCAGCCCCAGCATTTT
CASSRDSHQPQHF
>NA|TRBJ2-7|TRBV25-1|TRBD1
TGTGCCAGCAGTGGGGACAGTGGGTCCTACGAGCAGTACTTC
CASSGDSGSYEQYF
>once|TRBJ1-2|TRBV5-6|TRBD1
TGTGCCAGCAGCCAGACAGGGAGTGGCTACACCTTC
CASSQTGSGYTF
>NA|TRBJ2-5|TRBV30|TRBD2
TGTGCCTGGAGTCCCCGGACTAGGCAAGAGACCCAGTACTTC
CAWSPRTRQETQYF
>NA|TRBJ1-5|TRBV5-1|TRBD1
TGCGCCAGCAGCTGGGGGGACAGGGAGACTCAGCCCCAGCATTTT
CASSWGDRETQPQHF
>NA|TRBJ2-2|TRBV6-5|NA
TGTGCCAGCAGTTTAGGTGGGGACACCGGGGAGCTGTTTTTT
CASSLGGDTGELFF
>NA|TRBJ2-1|TRBV15|NA
TGTGCCACCAGCAGAGAAACCTACAATGAGCAGTTCTTC
CATSRETYNEQFF
>NA|TRBJ2-7|TRBV28|TRBD2
TGTGCCAGCAGTCCCCCCGGACTAGCGGATTCATACGAGCAGTACTTC
CASSPPGLADSYEQYF
>NA|TRBJ2-7|TRBV13|NA
TGTGCCAGCAGCTTAGGACACCTCTCCTACGAGCAGTACTTC
CASSLGHLSYEQYF
>once|TRBJ2-1|TRBV4-1|NA
TGCGCCAGCAGCCAAGTATCCGGGATCTACAATGAGCAGTTCTTC
CASSQVSGIYNEQFF
>NA|TRBJ2-7|TRBV7-2|NA
TGTGCCAGCAGCCTCATCTCGGACTACGAGCAGTACTTC
CASSLISDYEQYF
>NA|TRBJ2-7|TRBV25-1|NA
TGTGCCAGCAGGGCCTCCCAGGGTAGGCAGTACTTC
CASRASQGRQYF
>NA|TRBJ1-1|TRBV2|NA
TGTGCCAGCAGTGTTGGTTTGAACACTGAAGCTTTCTTT
CASSVGLNTEAFF
>NA|TRBJ2-2|TRBV7-3|NA
TGTGCCAGCAGCCCAAAAAACACCGGGGAGCTGTTTTTT
CASSPKNTGELFF
>NA|TRBJ2-7|TRBV6-5|NA
TGTGCCAGCAGTTACCTCGGGAGCCAGCCCGACGAGCAGTACTTC
CASSYLGSQPDEQYF
>NA|TRBJ2-1|TRBV6-6|TRBD2
TGTGCCAGTTCGATTAGCGGGAGTAGTTACAATGAGCAGTTCTTC
CASSISGSSYNEQFF
>NA|TRBJ2-7|TRBV6-1|NA
TGTGCCAGCAGTCAGAACAGCGAGCAGTACTTC
CASSQNSEQYF
>NA|TRBJ1-5|TRBV19|NA
TGTGCCAGTAGTATAAGGCGGGGGCAGGGTGATCAGCCCCAGCATTTT
CASSIRRGQGDQPQHF
>NA|TRBJ1-1|TRBV6-5|TRBD1
TGTGCCAGCAGTACCGACAGGGGAGCGTACACTGAAGCTTTCTTT
CASSTDRGAYTEAFF
>NA|TRBJ2-5|TRBV30|NA
TGTGCCTGGAGTTCGGAGGGGGAGACCCAGTACTTC
CAWSSEGETQYF
>NA|TRBJ2-7|TRBV4-2|NA
TGTGCCAGCAGCTTGGATCAGAGGCAGGGTAGAGAGCAGTACTTC
CASSLDQRQGREQYF
>once|TRBJ1-1|TRBV28|NA
TGTGCCAGCAGTTCTCAACTGAACACTGAAGCTTTCTTT
CASSSQLNTEAFF
>few|TRBJ1-1|TRBV11-3|NA
TGTGCCAGCAGCTTAGTGGGGGTGAACACTGAAGCTTTCTTT
CASSLVGVNTEAFF
>NA|TRBJ1-2|TRBV20-1|NA
TGCAGTGCTGCTGGTGGGCTTGGCTACACCTTC
CSAAGGLGYTF
>NA|TRBJ2-7|TRBV5-6|NA
TGTGCCAGCAGCCTCAGGGGGAGGTATGAGCAGTACTTC
CASSLRGRYEQYF
>NA|TRBJ1-1|TRBV7-2|NA
TGTGCCAGCAGCCCCGCGGGAGGGGCGCGGACTGAAGCTTTCTTT
CASSPAGGARTEAFF
>NA|TRBJ1-5|TRBV5-3|NA
TGTGCCAGAAGCATCCGACAGGTGAATCAGCCCCAGCATTTT
CARSIRQVNQPQHF
>NA|TRBJ1-2|TRBV16|NA
TGTGCCAGCAGCCAAGTGGGGGGGCACTATGGCTACACCTTC
CASSQVGGHYGYTF
>once|TRBJ2-3|TRBV30|TRBD2
TGTGCCTGGACCCGTAGCGGGGATACGCAGTATTTT
CAWTRSGDTQYF
>NA|TRBJ2-2|TRBV9|TRBD2
TGTGCCAGCAGCGTAACGGGGGGGAACACCGGGGAGCTGTTTTTT
CASSVTGGNTGELFF